A single sample gave rise to the 13 T cell receptor beta chains below, sequenced in a study of blood T cell repertoires in COVID-19. Only in-frame clones appear in the TCRdb table, and some are missing; sequencing was by immunoSEQ multiplex PCR. The sample has hundreds of thousands of clones; roughly nine tenths are singletons. The sequenced sample was PBMCs or T cells enriched from blood (not recorded which). The receptors derive from a woman between 18 and 29 years old with acute COVID-19.

The chain couples TRBV5-1 to TRBJ2-1, with TRBD2 matching 11 bases. Germline CDR1 is SGHRS and CDR2 is YFSETQ. The CDR3 loop spans 14 amino acids. The V and J ends lost 2 bases and 7 bases, in that order; junction bases with no gene match: 2. CDR3 protein: CASSLLAGANEQFF. The CDR3 DNA follows: TGCGCCAGCAGCTTACTAGCGGGAGCAAATGAGCAGTTCTTC. The whole variable domain, remainder taken from reference TRBV5-1 and TRBJ2-1, is KAGVTQTPRYLIKTRGQQVTLSCSPISGHRSVSWYQQTPGQGLQFLFEYFSETQRNKGNFPGRFSGRQFSNSRSEMNVSTLELGDSALYLCASSLLAGANEQFFGPGTRLTVL.

V gene TRBV2 combines with J gene TRBJ2-2; TRBD2 might be the D (6 bases). V lost 6 bases and J 3 bases, leaving 11 bases between the germline ends. CDR1 and CDR2 from the germline V gene are SNHLY and FYNNEI. This CDR3 region has 14 residues. CDR3 region: CASRRPGDTGELFF. The CDR3 coding sequence is TGTGCCAGCAGGAGGCCGGGAGACACCGGGGAGCTGTTTTTT.

The V gene is TRBV19, the J gene TRBJ2-3; TRBD1 agrees at 8 bases. The CDR3 sequence is 15 residues long. The germline CDR1 and CDR2 sequences are LNHDA and SQIVND (reference sequence). Trimming removed 4 bases from V and 5 bases from J; junction bases left unmatched: 8. The CDR3 DNA sequence: TGTGCCAGTAGTACCCTGCGACAGGGGATAGATACGCAGTATTTT. Translation gives CASSTLRQGIDTQYF.

The chain has TRBV18 and TRBJ1-1; TRBD1 matches 7 bases. The germline CDR1 and CDR2 sequences are KGHSH and LQKENI. The CDR3 loop spans 15 amino acids. Losses at the gene ends were 3 bases for V and 0 bases for J; bases not matched to a gene: 4. For the CDR3, the DNA is TGTGCCAGCTCACCCGGGGGACAGCTGAACACTGAAGCTTTCTTT. It specifies CASSPGGQLNTEAFF. The whole variable domain, filled in from reference TRBV18 and TRBJ1-1, reads NAGVMQNPRHLVRRRGQEARLRCSPMKGHSHVYWYRQLPEEGLKFMVYLQKENIIDESGMPKERFSAEFPKEGPSILRIQQVVRGDSAAYFCASSPGGQLNTEAFFGQGTRLTVV.

This rearrangement joins TRBV9 to TRBJ1-3, with D hard to call. Trimming removed 3 bases at V and 2 bases at J, with 15 bases between. The CDR3 has 16 amino acids. Germline values: CDR1 SGDLS, CDR2 YYNGEE. CDR3 in DNA: TGTGCCAGCAGCGGCGAGGGTGGCAGCCCTGGAAACACCATATATTTT. It codes for CASSGEGGSPGNTIYF.

This rearrangement joins TRBV25-1 to TRBJ2-3; 10 bases are shared with TRBD2. The germline gives CDR1 MGHDK, CDR2 SYGVNS. The V gene end was trimmed by 3 bases and the J gene end by 3 bases; junction bases not matched to a gene: 6. This CDR3 is built from 16 residues. CDR3 nucleotides: TGTGCCAGCAGTGACCAGCTAGCGGGAGAAACAGATACGCAGTATTTT. This encodes CASSDQLAGETDTQYF. Filled out from reference TRBV25-1 and TRBJ2-3, the complete variable domain reads EADIYQTPRYLVIGTGKKITLECSQTMGHDKMYWYQQDPGMELHLIHYSYGVNSTEKGDLSSESTVSRIRTEHFPLTLESARPSHTSQYLCASSDQLAGETDTQYFGPGTRLTVL.

The rearrangement joins TRBV5-1 to TRBJ2-2, with 8 bases lining up with TRBD1. Trimming cost V 4 bases and J 6 bases; bases outside gene matches: 5. Germline CDR1 reads SGHRS; CDR2 reads YFSETQ. The CDR3 loop spans 14 amino acids. The CDR3 loop reads CASSPTGASGELFF. The DNA for the CDR3 is TGCGCCAGCAGCCCGACAGGGGCGTCCGGGGAGCTGTTTTTT.

This clone was observed once. The V call is TRBV9, the J call TRBJ1-6; 9 bases are a match to TRBD1. This CDR3 region has 16 residues. V shed 3 bases and J 4 bases; nucleotides not matched to a gene: 5. Germline-derived CDR1 and CDR2 are SGDLS and YYNGEE. CDR3 amino acids: CASSDGTGRYNSPLHF. CDR3 nucleotide sequence: TGTGCCAGCAGCGATGGGACAGGGCGGTATAATTCACCCCTCCACTTT.

The CDR3 coding sequence is TGTGCCGCACGGGGAAACACCATATATTTT. It encodes CAARGNTIYF. The chain recombines TRBV6-5 with TRBJ1-3; D unclear. This CDR3 is built from 10 residues. CDR1 is MNHEY, CDR2 SVGAGI, per germline. Trimming pared 11 bases from V and 4 bases from J, leaving 6 bases between.

This chain connects TRBV5-6 to TRBJ2-3; 9 bases are shared with TRBD1. Germline CDR1 SGHDT, CDR2 YYEEEE. This CDR3 region has 15 residues. Trimming at V came to 2 bases and at J to 1 base, leaving 2 bases not matched to a gene. The CDR3, as DNA: TGTGCCAGCAGCTTACAGGGGGCGGGCACAGATACGCAGTATTTT. Residues: CASSLQGAGTDTQYF.

The chain links TRBV24-1 to TRBJ1-4; TRBD1 is a possible D gene (5 bases). The CDR3 contains 15 residues. Germline V gene data show CDR1 as KGHDR and CDR2 as SFDVKD. Trimming took off 4 bases at V and 6 bases at J, with 14 bases between the two ends. In nucleotides, the CDR3 is TGTGCCACCAGTGACGCAGGACAAGGAGATGAAAAACTGTTTTTT. Protein product: CATSDAGQGDEKLFF.

The chain is built from TRBV11-2 and TRBJ2-1; D possibly corresponds to TRBD2 (5 bases). The germline V gene encodes CDR1 SGHAT and CDR2 FQNNGV. V gave up 1 base and J gave up 13 bases, with 8 bases separating them. The CDR3 spans 11 residues. CDR3 in DNA: TGTGCCAGCAGCTTAGGCGGGCGACAGTTCTTC. Residues: CASSLGGRQFF.

The chain employs TRBV28 and TRBJ2-2; possibly TRBD1 for D (5 bases). The V gene lost 6 bases and the J gene lost 2 bases, with 10 bases spanning the gap. Germline CDR1 MDHEN, CDR2 SYDVKM. The CDR3 consists of 14 residues. Here the CDR3 DNA reads TGTGCCAGCAGCCCGACAGTTAACACCGGGGAGCTGTTTTTT. It yields the protein CASSPTVNTGELFF.